This paragraph covers one T cell receptor beta chain sequence. Assay: immunoSEQ multiplex PCR; the TCRdb copy retains only in-frame clones and omits some. The sample contains 72,000 or so clones, approximately 90% of which appear only once. The data derive from a study of technical replicates of blood from a handful of donors. The CDR3 has 14 residues. Germline V lookup: CDR1 SNHLY, CDR2 FYNNEI. The V and J ends lost 1 base and 2 bases respectively, with 6 bases between them. Sequenced sample: T cells isolated from PBMCs. The genes are TRBV2 and TRBJ1-5; the D is unclear. This clonotype was obtained from a human donor in good health. CDR3 bases: TGTGCCAGCAGTGAAGAGCAGGGCAATCAGCCCCAGCATTTT. Translation gives CASSEEQGNQPQHF. The whole variable domain, filled in from reference TRBV2 and TRBJ1-5, reads EPEVTQTPSHQVTQMGQEVILRCVPISNHLYFYWYRQILGQKVEFLVSFYNNEISEKSEIFDDQFSVERPDGSNFTLKIRSTKLEDSAMYFCASSEEQGNQPQHFGDGTRLSIL.